A selection of T cell receptor beta chains follows, all from one sample in a study of shared clonotypes between healthy human individuals. The table came from immunoSEQ multiplex PCR; TCRdb's copy has only in-frame clones and leaves some out. Of about a million clones listed, 77% are singletons. Specimen: memory CD4+ T cells from PBMCs. These receptors were obtained from a man aged 18 to 35 in good health. Some clones in this sample may be carry-over from other donors' samples. The CDR3 runs from the conserved cysteine through the conserved F or W. Each record gives: V gene, J gene, D gene, clone size, CDR3 DNA, CDR3 protein. The D gene is left open where the match is weak. The size field is filled for only some rows; it gives once, few, many or a size class.

>TRBV7-9|TRBJ1-3|NA|NA
TGTGCCAGCAGCTCTACCACCGGAAACACCATATATTTT
CASSSTTGNTIYF
>TRBV28|TRBJ1-1|TRBD1|NA
TGTGCCAGCGGCTCGGACAGGGGGCAAGTGAACACTGAAGCTTTCTTT
CASGSDRGQVNTEAFF
>TRBV18|TRBJ1-1|NA|NA
TGTGCCAGCTCACCATGGGGAGGGGACACTGAAGCTTTCTTT
CASSPWGGDTEAFF
>TRBV7-9|TRBJ2-4|TRBD1|NA
TGTGCCAGCAGCCGGGGGACAGGGCTAGCCAAAAACATTCAGTACTTC
CASSRGTGLAKNIQYF
>TRBV2|TRBJ2-1|NA|NA
TGTGCCAGCAGTGAATACAATGAGCAGTTCTTC
CASSEYNEQFF
>TRBV7-2|TRBJ2-1|TRBD1|NA
TGTGCCAGCGGCCCCGGGGGACAGGGTGGTGAGCAGTTCTTC
CASGPGGQGGEQFF
>TRBV5-1|TRBJ1-1|NA|NA
TGCGCCAGCAGCGGACAGACTGGGAACACTGAAGCTTTCTTT
CASSGQTGNTEAFF
>TRBV18|TRBJ1-2|NA|NA
TGTGCCAGCTCACCCAAACCGGGCCCCTATGGCTACACCTTC
CASSPKPGPYGYTF
>TRBV6-6|TRBJ2-7|NA|NA
TGTGCCAGCAGTACTGCCGGAGAGCAGTACTTC
CASSTAGEQYF
>TRBV28|TRBJ2-2|TRBD2|NA
TGTGCCAGCAGTCCAACCACTAGCGGGAGGGTCGTCGGGGAGCTGTTTTTT
CASSPTTSGRVVGELFF
>TRBV7-8|TRBJ2-7|NA|few
TGTGCCAGCAGCTTAGAAGTCGGAGACGGGTACGAGCAGTACTTC
CASSLEVGDGYEQYF
>TRBV5-6|TRBJ2-7|TRBD2|NA
TGTGCCAGCAGCCAACGGTTAGCGGGAAACTACGAGCAGTACTTC
CASSQRLAGNYEQYF
>TRBV28|TRBJ2-2|NA|NA
TGTGCCAGCAGTTTATTCTTACGGGAGCTGTTTTTT
CASSLFLRELFF
>TRBV5-4|TRBJ2-7|NA|NA
TGTGCCAGCAGCTCGCAGGACAGCTCCTACGAGCAGTACTTC
CASSSQDSSYEQYF
>TRBV25-1|TRBJ1-2|TRBD1|NA
TGTGCCAGCAGTACAGGGGGCGGCCTCTATGGCTACACCTTC
CASSTGGGLYGYTF
>TRBV6-5|TRBJ1-2|NA|NA
TGTGCCAGCGAAGGGCGCGGTGGCTACACCTTC
CASEGRGGYTF